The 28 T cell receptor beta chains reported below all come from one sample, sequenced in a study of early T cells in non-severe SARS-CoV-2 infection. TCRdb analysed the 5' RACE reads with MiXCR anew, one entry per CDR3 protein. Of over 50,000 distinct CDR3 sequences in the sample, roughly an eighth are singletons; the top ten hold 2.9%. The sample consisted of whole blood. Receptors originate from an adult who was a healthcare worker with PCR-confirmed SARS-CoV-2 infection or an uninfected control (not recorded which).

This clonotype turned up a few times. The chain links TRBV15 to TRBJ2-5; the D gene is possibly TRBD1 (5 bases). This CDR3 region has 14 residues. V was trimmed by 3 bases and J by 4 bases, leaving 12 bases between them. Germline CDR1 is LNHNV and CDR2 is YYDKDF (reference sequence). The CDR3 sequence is CATSSRGWGETQYF. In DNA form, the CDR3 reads TGTGCCACCAGCAGTAGGGGATGGGGAGAGACCCAGTACTTC.

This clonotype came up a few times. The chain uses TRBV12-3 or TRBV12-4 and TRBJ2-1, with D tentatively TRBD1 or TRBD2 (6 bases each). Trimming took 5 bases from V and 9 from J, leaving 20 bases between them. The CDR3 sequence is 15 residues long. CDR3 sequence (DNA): TGTGCCAGCAGTCTAGGGGGTTCGATGGGGGGTGAGCAGTTCTTC. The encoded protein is CASSLGGSMGGEQFF.

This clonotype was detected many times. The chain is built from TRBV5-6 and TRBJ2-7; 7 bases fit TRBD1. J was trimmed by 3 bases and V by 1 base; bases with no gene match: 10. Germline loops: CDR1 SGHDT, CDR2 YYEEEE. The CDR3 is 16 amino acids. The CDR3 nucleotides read TGTGCCAGCAGCTTGAGGAGGACAGGCGATTTCTACGAGCAGTACTTC. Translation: CASSLRRTGDFYEQYF. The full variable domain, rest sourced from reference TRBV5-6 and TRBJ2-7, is DAGVTQSPTHLIKTRGQQVTLRCSPKSGHDTVSWYQQALGQGPQFIFQYYEEEERQRGNFPDRFSGHQFPNYSSELNVNALLLGDSALYLCASSLRRTGDFYEQYFGPGTRLTVT.

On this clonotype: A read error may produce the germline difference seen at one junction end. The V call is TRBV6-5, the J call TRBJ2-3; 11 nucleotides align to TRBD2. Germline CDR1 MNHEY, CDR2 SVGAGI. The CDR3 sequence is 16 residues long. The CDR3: CTSSAGTSGSTDTQYF. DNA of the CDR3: TGTACCAGCAGTGCCGGGACTAGCGGATCTACAGATACGCAGTATTTT.

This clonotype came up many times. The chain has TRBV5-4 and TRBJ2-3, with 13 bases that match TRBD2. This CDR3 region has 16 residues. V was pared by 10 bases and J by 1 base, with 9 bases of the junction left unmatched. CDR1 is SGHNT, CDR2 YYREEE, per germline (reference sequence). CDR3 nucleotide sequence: TGTGCCTGCACTAGCGGGGGGGCCATTGGCACAGATACGCAGTATTTT. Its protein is CACTSGGAIGTDTQYF.

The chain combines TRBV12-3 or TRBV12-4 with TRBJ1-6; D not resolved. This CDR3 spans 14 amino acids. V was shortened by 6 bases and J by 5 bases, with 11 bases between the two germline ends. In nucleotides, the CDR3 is TGTGCCAGCAGCTCAGTCAGTAATAATTCACCCCTCCACTTT. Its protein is CASSSVSNNSPLHF.

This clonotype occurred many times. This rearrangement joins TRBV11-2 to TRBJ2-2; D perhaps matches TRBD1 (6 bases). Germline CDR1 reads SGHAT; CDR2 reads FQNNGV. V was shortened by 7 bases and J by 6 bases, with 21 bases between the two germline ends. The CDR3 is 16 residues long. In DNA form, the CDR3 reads TGTGCCAGCACCATTAGACAGGCCGTTAACCCCGGGGAGCTGTTTTTT. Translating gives CASTIRQAVNPGELFF.

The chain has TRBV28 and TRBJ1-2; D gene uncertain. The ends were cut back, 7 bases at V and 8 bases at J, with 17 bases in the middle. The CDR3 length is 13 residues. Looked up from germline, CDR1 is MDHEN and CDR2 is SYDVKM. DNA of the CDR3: TGTGCCAGCATTAGGCCGACTCAGCAGGGCTACACCTTC. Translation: CASIRPTQQGYTF.

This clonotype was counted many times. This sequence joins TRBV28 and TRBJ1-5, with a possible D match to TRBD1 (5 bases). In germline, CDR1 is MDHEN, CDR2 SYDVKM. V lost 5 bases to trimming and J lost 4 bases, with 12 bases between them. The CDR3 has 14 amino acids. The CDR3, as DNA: TGTGCCAGCAGTGGCCGTGGGGGGAATCAGCCCCAGCATTTT. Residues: CASSGRGGNQPQHF.

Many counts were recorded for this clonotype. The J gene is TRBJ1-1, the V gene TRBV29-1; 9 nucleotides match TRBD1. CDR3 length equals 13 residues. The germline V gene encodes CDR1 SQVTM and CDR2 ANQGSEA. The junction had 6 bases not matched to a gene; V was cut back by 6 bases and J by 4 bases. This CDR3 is CSVQTGGGTEAFF. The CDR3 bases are TGCAGCGTCCAAACAGGGGGCGGCACTGAAGCTTTCTTT. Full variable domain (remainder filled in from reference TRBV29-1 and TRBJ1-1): SAVISQKPSRDICQRGTSLTIQCQVDSQVTMMFWYRQQPGQSLTLIATANQGSEATYESGFVIDKFPISRPNLTFSTLTVSNMSPEDSSIYLCSVQTGGGTEAFFGQGTRLTVV.

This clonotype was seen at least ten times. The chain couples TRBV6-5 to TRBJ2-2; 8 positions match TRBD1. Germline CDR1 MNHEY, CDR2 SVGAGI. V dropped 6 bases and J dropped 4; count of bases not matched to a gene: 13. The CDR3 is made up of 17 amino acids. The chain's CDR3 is CASRRSIGTGSTGELFF. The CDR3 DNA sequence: TGTGCCAGCAGACGGTCCATCGGGACAGGTTCCACCGGGGAGCTGTTTTTT.

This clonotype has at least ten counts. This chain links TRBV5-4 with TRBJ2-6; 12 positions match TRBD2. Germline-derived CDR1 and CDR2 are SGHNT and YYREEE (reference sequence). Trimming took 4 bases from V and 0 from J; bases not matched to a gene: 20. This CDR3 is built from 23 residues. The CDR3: CASSPPGRLAGGPSASGANVLTF. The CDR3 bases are TGTGCCAGCAGCCCTCCCGGGCGGCTAGCGGGAGGGCCTTCCGCCTCTGGGGCCAACGTCCTGACTTTC. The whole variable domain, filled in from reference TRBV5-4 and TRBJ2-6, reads ETGVTQSPTHLIKTRGQQVTLRCSSQSGHNTVSWYQQALGQGPQFIFQYYREEENGRGNFPPRFSGLQFPNYSSELNVNALELDDSALYLCASSPPGRLAGGPSASGANVLTFGAGSRLTVL.

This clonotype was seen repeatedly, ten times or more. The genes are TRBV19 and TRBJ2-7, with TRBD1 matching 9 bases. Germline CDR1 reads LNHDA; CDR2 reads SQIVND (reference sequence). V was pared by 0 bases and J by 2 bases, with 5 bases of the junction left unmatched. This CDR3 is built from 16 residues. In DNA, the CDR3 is TGTGCCAGTAGTATAGATCTAAGGACAGGGGCCTACGAGCAGTACTTC. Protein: CASSIDLRTGAYEQYF.

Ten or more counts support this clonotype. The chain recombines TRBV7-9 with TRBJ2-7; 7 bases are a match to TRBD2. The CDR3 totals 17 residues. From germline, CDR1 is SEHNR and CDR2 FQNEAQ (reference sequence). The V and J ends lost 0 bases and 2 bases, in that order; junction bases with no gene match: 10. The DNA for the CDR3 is TGTGCCAGCAGCTTAGCGTCCCAGCGGGGTTCGACCTACGAGCAGTACTTC. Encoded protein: CASSLASQRGSTYEQYF.

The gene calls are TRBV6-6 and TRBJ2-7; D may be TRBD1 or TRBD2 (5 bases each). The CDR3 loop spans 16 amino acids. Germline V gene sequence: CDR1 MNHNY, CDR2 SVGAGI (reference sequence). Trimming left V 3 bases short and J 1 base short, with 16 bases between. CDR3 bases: TGTGCCAGCAGTTATCCCCCCGGGACCGCATCCTACGAGCAGTACTTC. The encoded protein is CASSYPPGTASYEQYF.

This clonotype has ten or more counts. The CDR3 coding sequence is TGCAGCGTTGACGATGGGGGCACAGATACGCAGTATTTT. Translated: CSVDDGGTDTQYF. The genes are TRBV29-1 and TRBJ2-3; D not certain. V was shortened by 3 bases and J by 1 base, with 8 bases between the two germline ends. CDR1 SQVTM and CDR2 ANQGSEA come from the germline V gene. The CDR3 is 13 residues long.

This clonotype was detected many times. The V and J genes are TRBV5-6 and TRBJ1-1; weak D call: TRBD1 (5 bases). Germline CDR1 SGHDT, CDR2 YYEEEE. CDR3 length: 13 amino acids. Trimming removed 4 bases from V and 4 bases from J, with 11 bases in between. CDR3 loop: CASSPGRATEAFF. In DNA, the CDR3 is TGTGCCAGCAGCCCGGGACGGGCCACTGAAGCTTTCTTT.

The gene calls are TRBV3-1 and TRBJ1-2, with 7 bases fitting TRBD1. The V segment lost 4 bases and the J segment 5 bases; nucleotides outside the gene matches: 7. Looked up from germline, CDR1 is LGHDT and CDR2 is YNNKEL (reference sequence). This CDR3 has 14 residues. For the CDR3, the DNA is TGTGCCAGCAGCCGAAAGGGGGCTAGTTATGGCTACACCTTC. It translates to CASSRKGASYGYTF.

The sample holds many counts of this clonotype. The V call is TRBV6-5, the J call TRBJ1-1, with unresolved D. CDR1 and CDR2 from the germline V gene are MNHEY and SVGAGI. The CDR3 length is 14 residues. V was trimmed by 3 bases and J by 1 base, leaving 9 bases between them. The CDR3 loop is CASSYFTANTEAFF. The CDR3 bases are TGTGCCAGCAGTTATTTTACGGCGAACACTGAAGCTTTCTTT.

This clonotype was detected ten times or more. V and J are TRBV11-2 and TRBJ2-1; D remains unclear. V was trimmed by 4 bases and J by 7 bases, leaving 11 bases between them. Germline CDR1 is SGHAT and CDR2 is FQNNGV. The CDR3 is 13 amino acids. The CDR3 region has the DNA TGTGCCAGCAGCTCCCGACTTGGGAATGAGCAGTTCTTC. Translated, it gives CASSSRLGNEQFF.

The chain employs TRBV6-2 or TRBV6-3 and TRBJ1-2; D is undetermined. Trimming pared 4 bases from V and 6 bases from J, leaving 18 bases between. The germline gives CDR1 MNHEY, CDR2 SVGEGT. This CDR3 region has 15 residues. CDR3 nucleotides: TGTGCCAGCAGTTTGCCCACATGGCAGAAGGATGGCTACACCTTC. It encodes CASSLPTWQKDGYTF.

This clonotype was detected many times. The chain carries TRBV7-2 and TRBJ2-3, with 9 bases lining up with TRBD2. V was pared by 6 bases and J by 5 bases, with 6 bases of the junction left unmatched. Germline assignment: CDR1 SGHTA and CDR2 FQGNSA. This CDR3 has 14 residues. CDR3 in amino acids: CASRRGLAIDTQYF. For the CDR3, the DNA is TGTGCCAGCAGACGGGGACTAGCTATAGATACGCAGTATTTT.

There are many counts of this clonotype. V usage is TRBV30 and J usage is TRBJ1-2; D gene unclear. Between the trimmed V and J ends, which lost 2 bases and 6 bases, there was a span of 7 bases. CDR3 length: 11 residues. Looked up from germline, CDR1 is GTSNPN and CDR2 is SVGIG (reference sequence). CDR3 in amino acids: CAWSTGNGYTF. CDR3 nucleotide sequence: TGTGCCTGGAGTACGGGGAATGGCTACACCTTC.

The CDR3 bases are TGTGCCAGCAGGGGACAGGGGGCCAAAAACATTCAGTACTTC. It translates to CASRGQGAKNIQYF. The rearrangement uses TRBV6-1 and TRBJ2-4, with TRBD1 matching over 10 bases. Germline V gene lookup returns CDR1 MNHNS and CDR2 SASEGT. This CDR3 is built from 14 residues. With 6 bases clipped from V and 1 base from J, the junction kept 0 bases outside the gene matches.

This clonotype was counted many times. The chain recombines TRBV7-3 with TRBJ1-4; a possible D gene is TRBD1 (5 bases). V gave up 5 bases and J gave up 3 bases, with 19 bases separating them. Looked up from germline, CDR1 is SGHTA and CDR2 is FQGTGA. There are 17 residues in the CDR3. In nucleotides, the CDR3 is TGTGCCAGCAGCCCCGGGACGGTCTACGGGGCTAATGAAAAACTGTTTTTT. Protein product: CASSPGTVYGANEKLFF.

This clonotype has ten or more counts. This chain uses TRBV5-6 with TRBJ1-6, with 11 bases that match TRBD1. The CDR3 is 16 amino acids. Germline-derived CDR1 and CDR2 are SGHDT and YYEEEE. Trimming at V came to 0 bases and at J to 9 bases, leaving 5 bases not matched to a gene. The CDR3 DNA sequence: TGTGCCAGCAGCTTGGTATCCGGGACAGGGGGTTCACCCCTCCACTTT. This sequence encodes CASSLVSGTGGSPLHF.

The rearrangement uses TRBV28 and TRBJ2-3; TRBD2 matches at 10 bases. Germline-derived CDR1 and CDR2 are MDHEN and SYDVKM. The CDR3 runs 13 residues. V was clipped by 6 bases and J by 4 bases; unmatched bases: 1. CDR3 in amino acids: CASRLAGADTQYF. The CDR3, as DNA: TGTGCCAGCAGGCTAGCGGGAGCAGATACGCAGTATTTT.

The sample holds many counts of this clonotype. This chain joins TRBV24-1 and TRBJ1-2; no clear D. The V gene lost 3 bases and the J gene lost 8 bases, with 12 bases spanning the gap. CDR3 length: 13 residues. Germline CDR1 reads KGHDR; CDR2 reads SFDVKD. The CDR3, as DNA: TGTGCCACCAGTGATGGGCGTCAGACGGGCTACACCTTC. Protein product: CATSDGRQTGYTF.